What follows are 30 T cell receptor beta chains derived from one specimen sequenced in a study of response to subunit inactivated influenza vaccine. TCRdb processed the RT-PCR reads anew with MiXCR; each CDR3 protein has one entry. The table records 600,000 to 700,000 distinct CDR3 sequences, 14% of them present only once. The specimen was PBMCs from blood, collected around 14 days before vaccination. These TCRs come from a man aged 50 to 59 who received an inactivated influenza vaccine.

In its sample, this clonotype was seen once. The chain couples TRBV7-6 to TRBJ2-2, with D maybe TRBD1 (5 bases). The germline V and J ends were trimmed by 5 bases and 6 bases, with 16 bases remaining between them. The germline V gene encodes CDR1 SGHVS and CDR2 FNYEAQ. The CDR3 covers 15 residues. As DNA, the CDR3 is TGTGCCAGCAGCCGCGCGGCAGGGCTGGCCGGGGAGCTGTTTTTT. Its translation: CASSRAAGLAGELFF.

The chain has TRBV19 and TRBJ1-5, with D possibly TRBD1 on 5 matching bases. Trimming took 6 bases from V and 6 from J, leaving 27 bases between them. Germline CDR1 reads LNHDA; CDR2 reads SQIVND (reference sequence). CDR3 length: 18 residues. The CDR3 here is CASRVYDWEGKRTQPQHF. DNA of the CDR3: TGTGCCAGTAGAGTCTACGATTGGGAGGGGAAGAGGACTCAGCCCCAGCATTTT.

At least ten counts were recorded for this clonotype. The chain joins TRBV4-1 to TRBJ2-2, with a weak D call TRBD1 (5 bases). This CDR3 is 14 amino acids long. CDR1 MGHRA and CDR2 YSYEKL come from the germline V gene. Trimming pared 2 bases from V and 1 base from J, leaving 5 bases between. The chain's CDR3 is CASSQQGNTGELFF. In DNA, the CDR3 is TGCGCCAGCAGCCAACAGGGGAACACCGGGGAGCTGTTTTTT.

This clonotype was recorded a few times. The chain recombines TRBV3-1 with TRBJ2-7, with D possibly matching TRBD2 (6 bases). The CDR3 totals 14 residues. V was shortened by 4 bases and J by 4 bases, with 14 bases between the two germline ends. Germline V gene data show CDR1 as LGHDT and CDR2 as YNNKEL (reference sequence). The CDR3 here is CASSPGTSDYEQYF. CDR3 bases: TGTGCCAGCAGCCCTGGGACTTCAGATTACGAGCAGTACTTC.

Only a few counts were recorded for this clonotype. J is TRBJ1-4 and V is TRBV7-9, with D perhaps TRBD1 (5 bases). CDR3 length: 13 amino acids. Trimming took off 5 bases at V and 5 bases at J, with 9 bases between the two ends. CDR1 SEHNR and CDR2 FQNEAQ come from the germline V gene (reference sequence). CDR3 bases: TGTGCCAGCAGCGCCGGGGGGAATGAAAAACTGTTTTTT. It encodes CASSAGGNEKLFF.

The table lists this clonotype with a few counts. V and J are TRBV20-1 and TRBJ1-6, with D possibly being TRBD1 (6 bases). The CDR3 spans 15 residues. V was trimmed by 1 base and J by 7 bases, leaving 14 bases between them. The germline V gene encodes CDR1 DFQATT and CDR2 SNEGSKA (reference sequence). This CDR3 is CSARGTRGRNSPLHF. The CDR3 DNA reads TGCAGTGCTAGAGGGACCAGGGGAAGGAATTCACCCCTCCACTTT.

For the CDR3, the DNA is TGTGCCACCAGTGATACGCGGCGCCAAGAGACCCAGTACTTC. Translation gives CATSDTRRQETQYF. V gene TRBV24-1 combines with J gene TRBJ2-5; no clear D gene. Germline CDR1 is KGHDR and CDR2 is SFDVKD. The V and J ends lost 3 bases and 1 base respectively, with 8 bases between them. The CDR3 is 14 amino acids.

This clonotype came up a few times. The rearrangement joins TRBV6-2 or TRBV6-3 to TRBJ1-4; TRBD1 might be the D (6 bases). Germline-derived CDR1 and CDR2 are MNHEY and SVGEGT. The CDR3 extends over 21 amino acids. The V and J ends lost 0 bases and 5 bases respectively, with 28 bases between them. The CDR3 DNA reads as TGTGCCAGCAGTTACTCGATTTTTGGTGCATCTGGGGGCGCGGGAAATGAAAAACTGTTTTTT. This translates into CASSYSIFGASGGAGNEKLFF.

This clonotype was recorded a few times. The chain joins TRBV11-2 to TRBJ2-7, with no clear D. Trimming left V 1 base short and J 8 bases short, with 12 bases between. CDR1 and CDR2 from the germline V gene are SGHAT and FQNNGV. CDR3 size: 13 residues. The CDR3 sequence is CASSLAFIDQQYF. CDR3 sequence (DNA): TGTGCCAGCAGCTTAGCGTTTATAGATCAGCAGTACTTC.

This clonotype was counted a few times. The V call is TRBV6-1, the J call TRBJ2-1; 8 bases align to TRBD2. The V segment lost 6 bases and the J segment 2 bases; nucleotides outside the gene matches: 9. The CDR3 is 16 amino acids. Germline V gives CDR1 MNHNS, CDR2 SASEGT. CDR3 region: CASSREGGYTYNEQFF. The CDR3 DNA follows: TGTGCCAGCAGCCGGGAGGGAGGGTACACCTACAATGAGCAGTTCTTC.

This chain links TRBV20-1 with TRBJ2-3; D is uncertain. Trimming removed 4 bases from V and 4 bases from J, with 15 bases in between. CDR1 DFQATT and CDR2 SNEGSKA come from the germline V gene (reference sequence). The CDR3 contains 14 residues. CDR3 sequence reads: CSAKDFQRSDTQYF. The CDR3 DNA is TGCAGTGCTAAAGACTTCCAACGCTCAGATACGCAGTATTTT.

The chain joins TRBV6-5 to TRBJ2-3, with D perhaps matching TRBD1 or TRBD2 (6 bases each). V lost 3 bases and J lost 0, with 13 bases in between. Germline V gene data show CDR1 as MNHEY and CDR2 as SVGAGI. This CDR3 region has 16 residues. The CDR3 DNA is TGTGCCAGCAGTTATCGACCCGGGGGCAGCACAGATACGCAGTATTTT. Translation gives CASSYRPGGSTDTQYF.

This clonotype occurred many times. The chain couples TRBV3-1 to TRBJ2-2; D unresolved. V dropped 4 bases and J dropped 2 bases, with 5 bases sitting between them. The CDR3 totals 13 residues. Germline V gene sequence: CDR1 LGHDT, CDR2 YNNKEL (reference sequence). In nucleotides, the CDR3 is TGTGCCAGCAGCCCCATAAACACCGGGGAGCTGTTTTTT. It codes for CASSPINTGELFF.

This chain links TRBV15 with TRBJ1-1, with no clear D. Germline V gene data show CDR1 as LNHNV and CDR2 as YYDKDF (reference sequence). This CDR3 has 15 amino acids. V shed 5 bases and J shed 1 base, with 14 bases lying between them. CDR3: CATSRDSGSNTEAFF. Here the CDR3 DNA reads TGTGCCACCAGCCGTGATTCCGGGTCGAACACTGAAGCTTTCTTT.

The genes are TRBV2 and TRBJ2-5; 13 bases map to TRBD2. Germline V CDR1 and CDR2: SNHLY, FYNNEI. J lost 2 bases, V lost 11 bases, and 17 bases had no gene match. This CDR3 has 18 residues. The CDR3, as DNA: TGTGCCTGCTGTTTACGTACCGGGACTAGCGGGGTACAAGAGACCCAGTACTTC. Its translation is CACCLRTGTSGVQETQYF.

The chain employs TRBV5-4 and TRBJ2-7, with 9 bases matching TRBD2. The junction had 8 bases not matched to a gene; V was cut back by 4 bases and J by 3 bases. The germline V gene has CDR1 SGHNT and CDR2 YYREEE (reference sequence). CDR3 length: 15 amino acids. Here the CDR3 DNA reads TGTGCCAGCAGCAGATCGGGACTAGCCTACTACGAGCAGTACTTC. Its protein is CASSRSGLAYYEQYF.

The CDR3 DNA is TGTGCCAGCAGTAAGGCCGGGGCGAACACTGAAGCTTTCTTT. Translated: CASSKAGANTEAFF. V usage is TRBV7-9 and J usage is TRBJ1-1; D might be TRBD1 (5 bases). This CDR3 region has 14 residues. V gave up 6 bases and J gave up 1 base, with 12 bases separating them. Per the germline V gene, CDR1 is SEHNR and CDR2 is FQNEAQ (reference sequence). Full variable domain (remainder filled in from reference TRBV7-9 and TRBJ1-1): DTGVSQNPRHKITKRGQNVTFRCDPISEHNRLYWYRQTLGQGPEFLTYFQNEAQLEKSRLLSDRFSAERPKGSFSTLEIQRTEQGDSAMYLCASSKAGANTEAFFGQGTRLTVV.

This clonotype was counted only a few times. The chain has TRBV7-2 and TRBJ2-1; the D is unclear. The CDR3 consists of 13 residues. The germline CDR1 and CDR2 sequences are SGHTA and FQGNSA. Between the trimmed V and J ends, which lost 5 bases and 0 bases, there was a span of 5 bases. The CDR3 sequence: CASSAYSYNEQFF. The CDR3 region has the DNA TGTGCCAGCAGCGCCTACTCCTACAATGAGCAGTTCTTC.

This clonotype has ten or more counts. The chain has TRBV5-1 and TRBJ1-2, with 9 bases fitting TRBD1. Germline V gene lookup returns CDR1 SGHRS and CDR2 YFSETQ. Unmatched junction bases numbered 7, after V lost 3 bases and J lost 4 bases. This CDR3 is built from 15 residues. The CDR3, as DNA: TGCGCCAGCAGCTGGACAGGGGAAAGGAGCTATGGCTACACCTTC. This translates into CASSWTGERSYGYTF.

The chain combines TRBV10-3 with TRBJ1-5; possible D gene TRBD1, 6 bases. There are 15 residues in the CDR3. V was cut by 3 bases and J by 1 base, with 10 bases left in between. Germline V CDR1 and CDR2: ENHRY, SYGVKD. Here the CDR3 DNA reads TGTGCCATCAGTGACAGGGGTCTGAGCAATCAGCCCCAGCATTTT. Amino acid sequence: CAISDRGLSNQPQHF.

This clonotype was recorded many times. The chain couples TRBV12-3 or TRBV12-4 to TRBJ2-3; D ambiguous. With 6 bases removed from V and 3 bases from J, the gap between germline ends came to 7 bases. This CDR3 spans 12 amino acids. CDR3 sequence reads: CASRISTDTQYF. The DNA for the CDR3 is TGTGCCAGCAGGATATCTACAGATACGCAGTATTTT.

The chain links TRBV20-1 to TRBJ2-3; 7 bases align to TRBD2. CDR1 and CDR2 (germline): DFQATT, SNEGSKA (reference sequence). The CDR3 has 14 residues. The trim removed 6 bases at V and 2 bases at J, leaving 8 bases unmatched. CDR3 sequence: CSASSAGATDTQYF. The CDR3 DNA is TGCAGTGCCAGTTCGGCGGGAGCCACAGATACGCAGTATTTT.

This rearrangement joins TRBV7-9 to TRBJ2-7, with D possibly TRBD1 on 6 matching bases. The CDR3 spans 16 residues. V lost 0 bases, J lost 3 bases, and 15 bases lay in between. Germline assignment: CDR1 SEHNR and CDR2 FQNEAQ (reference sequence). CDR3 DNA sequence: TGTGCCAGCAGCTTAGCCCGATCGGACAGAATCTACGAGCAGTACTTC. It translates to CASSLARSDRIYEQYF.

This clonotype was observed a handful of times. The chain's CDR3 is CASSQGTDTYEQYF. CDR3 sequence (DNA): TGCGCCAGCAGCCAAGGGACGGATACCTACGAGCAGTACTTC. This chain links TRBV4-3 with TRBJ2-7; D call uncertain. Germline CDR1 is LGHNA and CDR2 is YSLEER. V was clipped by 1 base and J by 2 bases, with 9 bases between them. This CDR3 region has 14 residues.

The chain combines TRBV29-1 with TRBJ2-1; unclear D gene. The CDR3 has 11 amino acids. Between the trimmed V and J ends, which lost 7 bases and 5 bases, there was a span of 9 bases. The germline CDR1 and CDR2 sequences are SQVTM and ANQGSEA. CDR3 amino acids: CSGRVDNEQFF. The CDR3 coding sequence is TGCAGCGGCCGCGTGGACAATGAGCAGTTCTTC.

The chain recombines TRBV7-2 with TRBJ2-1; possible D gene TRBD1, 6 bases. Trimming took 5 bases from V and 9 from J, leaving 14 bases between them. The germline V gene encodes CDR1 SGHTA and CDR2 FQGNSA. The CDR3 contains 13 residues. CDR3 sequence: CASSANQGSEQFF. Here the CDR3 DNA reads TGTGCCAGCAGCGCCAACCAGGGGAGTGAGCAGTTCTTC.

This clonotype has a handful of counts. The chain carries TRBV9 and TRBJ2-7; D is unresolved. Trimming removed 3 bases at V and 4 bases at J, with 11 bases between. This CDR3 spans 13 amino acids. Germline CDR1 is SGDLS and CDR2 is YYNGEE. The CDR3 sequence: CASSALPGYEQYF. In nucleotides, the CDR3 is TGTGCCAGCAGCGCCCTCCCCGGATACGAGCAGTACTTC.

This clonotype was picked up a small number of times. The J gene is TRBJ2-2, the V gene TRBV11-2; unclear D gene. The CDR3 contains 15 residues. Germline V gives CDR1 SGHAT, CDR2 FQNNGV. Trimming removed 4 bases from V and 7 bases from J, with 16 bases in between. The CDR3 protein is CASSSPVGLGGELFF. CDR3 DNA sequence: TGTGCCAGCAGCTCCCCCGTGGGTCTCGGCGGGGAGCTGTTTTTT.

The CDR3 is CASSFTSGNGYEQYF. The CDR3 bases are TGTGCCAGCAGCTTCACTAGCGGGAACGGGTACGAGCAGTACTTC. This chain uses TRBV7-2 with TRBJ2-7, with 10 nucleotides matching TRBD2. Per germline, CDR1 SGHTA and CDR2 FQGNSA. V lost 3 bases to trimming and J lost 4 bases; unmatched junction nucleotides: 6. The CDR3 spans 15 residues.

The gene calls are TRBV6-2 or TRBV6-3 and TRBJ2-2, with TRBD2 matching 8 bases. V lost 8 bases to trimming and J lost 7 bases; unmatched junction nucleotides: 15. Germline loops: CDR1 MNHEY, CDR2 SVGEGT. This CDR3 is built from 16 residues. DNA for the CDR3: TGTGCCAGCGTTGGAGCCCGGCTAGCGGGCTTCGGGGAGCTGTTTTTT. Its translation: CASVGARLAGFGELFF.